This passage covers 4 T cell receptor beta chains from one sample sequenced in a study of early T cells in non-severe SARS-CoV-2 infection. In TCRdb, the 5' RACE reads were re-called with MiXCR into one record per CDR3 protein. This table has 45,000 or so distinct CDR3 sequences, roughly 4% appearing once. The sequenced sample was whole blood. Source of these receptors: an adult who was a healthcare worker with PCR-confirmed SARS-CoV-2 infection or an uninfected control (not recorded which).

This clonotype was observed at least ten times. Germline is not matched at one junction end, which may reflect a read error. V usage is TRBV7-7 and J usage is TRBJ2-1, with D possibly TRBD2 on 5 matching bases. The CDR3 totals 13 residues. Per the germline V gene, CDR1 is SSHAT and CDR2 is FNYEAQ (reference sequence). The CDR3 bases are TGTGCTAGCAGCGCGGGCGGTTGGAATGAGCAGTTCTTC. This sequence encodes CASSAGGWNEQFF. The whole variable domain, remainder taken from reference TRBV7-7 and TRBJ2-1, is GAGVSQSPRYKVTKRGQDVTLRCDPISSHATLYWYQQALGQGPEFLTYFNYEAQPDKSGLPSDRFSAERPEGSISTLTIQRTEQRDSAMYRCASSAGGWNEQFFGPGTRLTVL.

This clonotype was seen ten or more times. The CDR3 DNA is TGTGCCAGCAGTGAAGCAGGGACCGGGGAGCTGTTTTTT. It specifies CASSEAGTGELFF. The chain joins TRBV6-1 to TRBJ2-2, with no clear D. Trimming stripped 0 bases from V and 5 bases from J, with 4 bases between. The CDR3 sequence is 13 residues long. Looked up from germline, CDR1 is MNHNS and CDR2 is SASEGT.

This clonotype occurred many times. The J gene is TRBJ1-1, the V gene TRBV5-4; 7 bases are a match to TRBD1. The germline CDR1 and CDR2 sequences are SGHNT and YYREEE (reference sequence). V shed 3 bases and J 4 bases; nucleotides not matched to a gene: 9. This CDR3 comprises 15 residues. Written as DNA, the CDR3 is TGTGCCAGCAGCTCATCAACAGGGGCGGGCACTGAAGCTTTCTTT. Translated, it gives CASSSSTGAGTEAFF. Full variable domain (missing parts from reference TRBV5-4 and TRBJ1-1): ETGVTQSPTHLIKTRGQQVTLRCSSQSGHNTVSWYQQALGQGPQFIFQYYREEENGRGNFPPRFSGLQFPNYSSELNVNALELDDSALYLCASSSSTGAGTEAFFGQGTRLTVV.

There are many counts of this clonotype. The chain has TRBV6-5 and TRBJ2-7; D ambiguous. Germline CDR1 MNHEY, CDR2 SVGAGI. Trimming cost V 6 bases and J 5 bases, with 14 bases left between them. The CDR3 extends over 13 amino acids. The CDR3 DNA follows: TGTGCCAGCAGCCCCCTGCTTGGAAACGAGCAGTACTTC. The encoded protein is CASSPLLGNEQYF.